The clone carrying this T cell receptor beta chain appeared a single time. How the authors handled the data: Counts of nucleated cells, estimated from reference gene primer amplification, were obtained. Assay used: immunoSEQ multiplex PCR; TCRdb lists only in-frame clones, some missing. V and J calls and clone size come straight from that table; D and trimming were deduced from the DNA. This table has some 71,000 clones, 84% appearing once. Germline V gives CDR1 KGHDR, CDR2 SFDVKD. The CDR3 length is 14 residues. Trimming left V 4 bases short and J 2 bases short, with 9 bases between. This specimen belongs to a study of blood T cell repertoires in COVID-19. Study background: Both acute and convalescent COVID-19 samples were obtained from the United States, Italy and Spain.

The rearrangement joins TRBV24-1 to TRBJ2-3, with a possible D match to TRBD2 (5 bases). The sequence was obtained from a woman aged 50 to 60 with acute or convalescent COVID-19. Sequenced: peripheral blood. CDR3 nucleotide sequence: TGTGCCACCAGTGAGCCGGGATCCACAGATACGCAGTATTTT. The encoded protein is CATSEPGSTDTQYF.